The 16 T cell receptor beta chains presented below share a single source sample, sequenced in a study of spatial heterogeneity in lung cancer. Time point reported: sample taken at primary tumor resection. Unsorted whole RNA of tumor, nontumor lung or frozen PBMC was sequenced. In TCRdb, the 5' RACE reads were re-called with MiXCR into one record per CDR3 protein. The table includes around 60,000 distinct CDR3 sequences, roughly 7.9% detected once. The sample in question was PBMCs, obtained at surgery. Receptors originate from a female donor with early-stage non-small cell lung cancer.

The chain has TRBV27 and TRBJ2-6, with a tentative D call TRBD1 (5 bases). Deletions cut 2 bases from V and 1 base from J, with 33 bases between. Germline assignment: CDR1 MNHEY and CDR2 SMNVEV (reference sequence). CDR3 length: 24 residues. The CDR3 is CASSLISTWGTPHLKASGANVLTF. In DNA form, the CDR3 reads TGTGCCAGCAGTTTAATCTCGACATGGGGCACACCCCATCTGAAGGCTTCTGGGGCCAACGTCCTGACTTTC.

This clonotype has at least ten counts. The genes are TRBV7-2 and TRBJ1-1, with 7 bases fitting TRBD1. CDR1 and CDR2 (germline): SGHTA, FQGNSA. V shed 5 bases, J shed 6 bases, and the junction held 9 bases outside the gene matches. The CDR3 has 14 residues. The chain's CDR3 is CASSTQGVLPEAFF. Here the CDR3 DNA reads TGTGCCAGCAGCACTCAGGGGGTCCTCCCTGAAGCTTTCTTT.

This clonotype was counted at least ten times. This sequence joins TRBV9 and TRBJ2-3; D gene unclear. Germline CDR1 SGDLS, CDR2 YYNGEE. CDR3 length equals 14 residues. Trimming took 0 bases from V and 5 from J, leaving 10 bases between them. This CDR3 is CASSVGGYGDTQYF. The CDR3 DNA reads TGTGCCAGCAGCGTAGGCGGATACGGAGATACGCAGTATTTT.

This clonotype was counted many times. The gene calls are TRBV28 and TRBJ2-3; D may match TRBD1 or TRBD2 (5 bases each). Germline assignment: CDR1 MDHEN and CDR2 SYDVKM. The CDR3 spans 14 residues. V dropped 5 bases and J dropped 4 bases, with 13 bases sitting between them. The CDR3 region is CASSAPGAADTQYF. DNA for the CDR3: TGTGCCAGCAGTGCCCCCGGGGCCGCAGATACGCAGTATTTT. The whole variable domain, filled in from reference TRBV28 and TRBJ2-3, reads DVKVTQSSRYLVKRTGEKVFLECVQDMDHENMFWYRQDPGLGLRLIYFSYDVKMKEKGDIPEGYSVSREKKERFSLILESASTNQTSMYLCASSAPGAADTQYFGPGTRLTVL.

The V and J genes are TRBV28 and TRBJ2-1, with D perhaps TRBD2 (5 bases). The CDR3 totals 16 residues. V lost 5 bases, J lost 0 bases, and 14 bases lay in between. Germline V gives CDR1 MDHEN, CDR2 SYDVKM. The chain's CDR3 is CASSPPEASSYNEQFF. The CDR3 DNA is TGTGCCAGCAGTCCCCCGGAGGCGAGCTCCTACAATGAGCAGTTCTTC. The full variable domain, rest sourced from reference TRBV28 and TRBJ2-1, is DVKVTQSSRYLVKRTGEKVFLECVQDMDHENMFWYRQDPGLGLRLIYFSYDVKMKEKGDIPEGYSVSREKKERFSLILESASTNQTSMYLCASSPPEASSYNEQFFGPGTRLTVL.

This clonotype occurred a few times. The chain couples TRBV29-1 to TRBJ1-2; D gene ambiguous. The V gene's germline CDR1 is SQVTM and CDR2 ANQGSEA. V was clipped by 5 bases and J by 1 base, with 11 bases between them. The CDR3 has 13 residues. The CDR3 here is CSVQFVDNYGYTF. The CDR3 nucleotides read TGCAGCGTTCAGTTCGTGGATAACTATGGCTACACCTTC.

This clonotype was seen only a few times. The chain recombines TRBV11-2 with TRBJ2-5; 8 bases line up with TRBD1. Germline V gene sequence: CDR1 SGHAT, CDR2 FQNNGV. The V gene end was trimmed by 0 bases and the J gene end by 6 bases; junction bases not matched to a gene: 9. CDR3 size: 16 residues. The CDR3 sequence is CASSLEGAGGRKTQYF. In DNA form, the CDR3 reads TGTGCCAGCAGCTTAGAGGGGGCAGGGGGCAGAAAGACCCAGTACTTC.

The CDR3 protein is CASASRGGQDQPQHF. CDR3 in DNA: TGTGCCAGCGCAAGCCGGGGGGGGCAGGATCAGCCCCAGCATTTT. The rearrangement joins TRBV6-1 to TRBJ1-5; maybe TRBD1 (6 bases). CDR1 is MNHNS and CDR2 is SASEGT in the germline V gene. This CDR3 contains 15 residues. Trimming shortened V by 8 bases and J by 5 bases, and 19 bases separated the two germline ends.

This clonotype was seen at least ten times. The chain employs TRBV24-1 and TRBJ2-2; D is undetermined. Germline V CDR1 and CDR2: KGHDR, SFDVKD. V lost 2 bases, J lost 4 bases, and 13 bases lay in between. CDR3 length: 16 residues. This CDR3 reads CATSDSPGRTTGELFF. DNA of the CDR3: TGTGCCACCAGTGATTCCCCGGGTCGAACCACCGGGGAGCTGTTTTTT.

The V gene is TRBV4-2, the J gene TRBJ1-4, with unresolved D. The V gene lost 0 bases and the J gene lost 8 bases, with 16 bases spanning the gap. Germline loops: CDR1 LGHNA, CDR2 YNFKEQ. This CDR3 comprises 16 residues. CDR3 residues: CASSQDPKSSQEKLFF. Written as DNA, the CDR3 is TGTGCCAGCAGCCAAGACCCCAAGAGCAGCCAGGAAAAACTGTTTTTT.

This clonotype was detected ten times or more. V gene TRBV20-1 combines with J gene TRBJ1-2, with TRBD1 as a possible D gene (5 bases). The germline gives CDR1 DFQATT, CDR2 SNEGSKA (reference sequence). Trimming pared 5 bases from V and 0 bases from J, leaving 13 bases between. The CDR3 has 14 amino acids. In DNA form, the CDR3 reads TGCAGTGCTTATGACAGTACGGCTAACTATGGCTACACCTTC. It encodes CSAYDSTANYGYTF.

Details on this clonotype: Possible read error: a much larger clone is one base away. DNA of the CDR3: TGTGCCAGCAGCGTAGCTCAGGGGCCCAGAATGAACACTGAAGCTTTCTTT. Protein sequence: CASSVAQGPRMNTEAFF. The chain employs TRBV9 and TRBJ1-1; perhaps TRBD1 as D (6 bases). Trimming removed 0 bases at V and 0 bases at J, with 15 bases between. The CDR3 covers 17 residues. CDR1 is SGDLS, CDR2 YYNGEE, per germline.

This clonotype was observed many times. The gene calls are TRBV4-2 and TRBJ2-7; TRBD2 matches at 9 bases. The length of the CDR3 is 18 residues. Trimming at V came to 0 bases and at J to 5 bases, leaving 14 bases not matched to a gene. CDR1 LGHNA and CDR2 YNFKEQ come from the germline V gene. CDR3 nucleotides: TGTGCCAGCAGCCAAGAGAAAGTCCTAGCGGGAAATATCCACGAGCAGTACTTC. The encoded protein is CASSQEKVLAGNIHEQYF.

J is TRBJ2-2 and V is TRBV7-3, with D hard to call. Looked up from germline, CDR1 is SGHTA and CDR2 is FQGTGA. The CDR3 covers 12 residues. V shed 5 bases and J shed 8 bases, with 9 bases lying between them. The CDR3 coding sequence is TGTGCCAGCAGCCCCCGGGCAGGGGAGCTGTTTTTT. This translates into CASSPRAGELFF.

The sample holds many counts of this clonotype. CDR3 nucleotide sequence: TGCGCCAGCAGCTTGCTGACTAACTCCTACAATGAGCAGTTCTTC. Protein: CASSLLTNSYNEQFF. The chain uses TRBV5-1 and TRBJ2-1, with TRBD2 as a possible D gene (5 bases). The germline V and J ends were trimmed by 1 base and 0 bases, with 8 bases remaining between them. The CDR3 runs 15 residues. The germline gives CDR1 SGHRS, CDR2 YFSETQ. The whole variable domain, filled in from reference TRBV5-1 and TRBJ2-1, reads KAGVTQTPRYLIKTRGQQVTLSCSPISGHRSVSWYQQTPGQGLQFLFEYFSETQRNKGNFPGRFSGRQFSNSRSEMNVSTLELGDSALYLCASSLLTNSYNEQFFGPGTRLTVL.

Only a few counts were recorded for this clonotype. The rearrangement joins TRBV10-3 to TRBJ2-5, with 10 positions matching TRBD2. Germline trimming cut 8 bases from V and 3 bases from J; bases unmatched to any gene: 9. Germline V gene lookup returns CDR1 ENHRY and CDR2 SYGVKD. The CDR3 totals 15 residues. The CDR3 here is CAIREPGTSEETQYF. In DNA form, the CDR3 reads TGTGCCATCCGCGAACCGGGGACTAGCGAAGAGACCCAGTACTTC.